The entry below describes one T cell receptor (beta chain). Its antigen is still unknown. The CDR3 sequence is 14 residues long. V gave up 7 bases and J gave up 0 bases, with 10 bases separating them. Germline V gene lookup returns CDR1 SGHRS and CDR2 YFSETQ. Repertoires were generated with immunoSEQ multiplex PCR, while TCRdb's copy carries only in-frame clones and drops some. This sample has 90,000 to 120,000 clones, with 75% to 95% found just once. These data originate in a study of siplizumab effects on memory and regulatory T cells. Study outcomes and limitations: Memory T cells appeared less diverse than naive cells, which seemed to contribute substantially to alloresponse. Siplizumab, the agent tested, significantly reduced alloreactive sequences traceable to unstimulated CD4+ memory cells. Proliferating Tregs' suppressive function in siplizumab cultures went unconfirmed. Mapping to unstimulated subsets was achieved for only a minor fraction of alloreactive clones.

The chain has TRBV5-1 and TRBJ2-2; D is unresolved. Input material: CD4+ T cells sorted from blood. The TCR comes from a human donor in good health. Some clones in this sample may be carry-over from other donors' samples. The CDR3 loop reads CASRGEANTGELFF. The CDR3, as DNA: TGCGCCAGCCGAGGAGAGGCGAACACCGGGGAGCTGTTTTTT.